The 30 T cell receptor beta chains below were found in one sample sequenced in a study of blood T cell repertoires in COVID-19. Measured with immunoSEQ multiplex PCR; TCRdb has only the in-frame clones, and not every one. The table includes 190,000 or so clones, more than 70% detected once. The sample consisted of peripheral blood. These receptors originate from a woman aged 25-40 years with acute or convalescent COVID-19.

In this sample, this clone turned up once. DNA for the CDR3: TGCGCCACTAGCGGGAGTGATGAGCAGTTCTTC. Amino acid sequence: CATSGSDEQFF. This chain joins TRBV5-1 and TRBJ2-1; 10 bases fit TRBD2. V lost 9 bases and J lost 8; bases outside the gene matches: 2. This CDR3 has 11 amino acids. Looked up from germline, CDR1 is SGHRS and CDR2 is YFSETQ.

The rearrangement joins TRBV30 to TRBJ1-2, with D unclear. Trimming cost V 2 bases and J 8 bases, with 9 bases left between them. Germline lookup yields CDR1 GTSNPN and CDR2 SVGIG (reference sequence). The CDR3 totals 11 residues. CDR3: CAWSTGSGYTF. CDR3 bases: TGTGCCTGGAGTACGGGGAGCGGCTACACCTTC.

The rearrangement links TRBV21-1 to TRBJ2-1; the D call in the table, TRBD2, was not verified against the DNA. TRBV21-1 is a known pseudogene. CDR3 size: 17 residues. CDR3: CASIRHWTGTSINEQFF. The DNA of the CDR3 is TGTGCCAGCATTAGGCATTGGACGGGGACTTCGATCAATGAGCAGTTCTTC.

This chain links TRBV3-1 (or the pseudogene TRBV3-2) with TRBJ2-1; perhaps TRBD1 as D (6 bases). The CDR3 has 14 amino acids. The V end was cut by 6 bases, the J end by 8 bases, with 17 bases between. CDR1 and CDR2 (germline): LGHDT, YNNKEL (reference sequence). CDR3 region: CASSLTLDSYEQFF. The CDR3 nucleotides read TGTGCCAGCAGTCTCACCTTGGACAGTTATGAGCAGTTCTTC.

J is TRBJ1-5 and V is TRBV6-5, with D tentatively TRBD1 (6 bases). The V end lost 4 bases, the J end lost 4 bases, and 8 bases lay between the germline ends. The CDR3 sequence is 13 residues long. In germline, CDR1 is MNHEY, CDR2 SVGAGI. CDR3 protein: CASSLDSNQPQHF. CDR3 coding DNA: TGTGCCAGCAGTTTGGACAGTAATCAGCCCCAGCATTTT.

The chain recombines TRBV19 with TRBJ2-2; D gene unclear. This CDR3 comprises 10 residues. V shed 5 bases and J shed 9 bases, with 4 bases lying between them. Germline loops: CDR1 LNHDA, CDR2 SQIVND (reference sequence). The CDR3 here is CASSPRELFF. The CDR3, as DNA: TGTGCCAGTAGTCCTAGGGAGCTGTTTTTT.

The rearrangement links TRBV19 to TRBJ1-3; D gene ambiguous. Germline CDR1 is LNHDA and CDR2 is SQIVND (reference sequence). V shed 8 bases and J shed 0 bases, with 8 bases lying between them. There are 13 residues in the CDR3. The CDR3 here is CASSVRSGNTIYF. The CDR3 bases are TGTGCCAGTTCAGTCCGCTCTGGAAACACCATATATTTT.

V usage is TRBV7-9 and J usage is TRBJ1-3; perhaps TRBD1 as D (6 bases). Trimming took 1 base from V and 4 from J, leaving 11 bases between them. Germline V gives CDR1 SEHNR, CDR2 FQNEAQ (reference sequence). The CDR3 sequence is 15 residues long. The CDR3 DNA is TGTGCCAGCAGCTTAGAGTGGGGGCCCGGAAACACCATATATTTT. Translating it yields CASSLEWGPGNTIYF.

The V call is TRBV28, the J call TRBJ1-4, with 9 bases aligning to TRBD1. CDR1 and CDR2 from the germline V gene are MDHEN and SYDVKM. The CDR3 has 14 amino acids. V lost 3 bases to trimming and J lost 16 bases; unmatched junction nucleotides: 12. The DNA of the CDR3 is TGTGCCAGCAGTTTCACAGGGGGCCACGGTCTAACGTTTTTT. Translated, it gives CASSFTGGHGLTFF.

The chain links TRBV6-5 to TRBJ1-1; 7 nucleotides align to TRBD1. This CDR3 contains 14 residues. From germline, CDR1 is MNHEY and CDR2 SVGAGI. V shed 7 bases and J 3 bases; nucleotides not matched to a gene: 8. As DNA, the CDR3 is TGTGCCAGCACCTTTACAGGGGTTGACACTGAAGCTTTCTTT. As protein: CASTFTGVDTEAFF.

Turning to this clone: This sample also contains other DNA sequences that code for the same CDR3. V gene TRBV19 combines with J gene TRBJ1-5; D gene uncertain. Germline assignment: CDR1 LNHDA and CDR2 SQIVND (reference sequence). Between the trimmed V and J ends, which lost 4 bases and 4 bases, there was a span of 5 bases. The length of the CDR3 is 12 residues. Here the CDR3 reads CASSTLNQPQHF. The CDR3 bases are TGTGCCAGTAGTACCCTTAATCAGCCCCAGCATTTT.

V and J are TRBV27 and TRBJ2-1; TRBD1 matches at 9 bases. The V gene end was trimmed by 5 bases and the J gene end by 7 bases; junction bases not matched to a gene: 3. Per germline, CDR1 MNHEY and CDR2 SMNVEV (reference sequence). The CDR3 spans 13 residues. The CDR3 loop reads CASSRQGVNEQFF. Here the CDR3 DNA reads TGTGCCAGCAGTAGACAGGGGGTGAATGAGCAGTTCTTC.

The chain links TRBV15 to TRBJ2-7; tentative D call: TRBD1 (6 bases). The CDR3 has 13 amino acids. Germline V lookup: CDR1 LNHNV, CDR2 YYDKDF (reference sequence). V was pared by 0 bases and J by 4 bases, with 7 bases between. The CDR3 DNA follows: TGTGCCACCAGCAGAGACAGGGGTTACGAGCAGTACTTC. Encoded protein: CATSRDRGYEQYF.

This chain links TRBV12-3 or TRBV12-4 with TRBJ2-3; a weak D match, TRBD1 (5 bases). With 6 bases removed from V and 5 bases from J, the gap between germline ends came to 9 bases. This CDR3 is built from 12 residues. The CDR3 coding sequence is TGTGCCAGCAGGCAGGGTGGAGATACGCAGTATTTT. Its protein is CASRQGGDTQYF.

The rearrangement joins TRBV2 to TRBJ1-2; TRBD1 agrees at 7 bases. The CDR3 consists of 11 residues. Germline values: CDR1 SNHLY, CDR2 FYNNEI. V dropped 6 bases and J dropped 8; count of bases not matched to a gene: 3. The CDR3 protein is CASSQGVGYTF. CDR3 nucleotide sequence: TGTGCCAGCAGCCAGGGGGTCGGCTACACCTTC.

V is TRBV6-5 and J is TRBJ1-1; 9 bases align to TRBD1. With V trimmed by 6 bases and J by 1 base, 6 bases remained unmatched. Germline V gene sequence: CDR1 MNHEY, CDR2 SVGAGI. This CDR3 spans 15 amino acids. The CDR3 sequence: CASRSQGAGNTEAFF. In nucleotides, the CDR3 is TGTGCCAGCAGGTCACAGGGGGCCGGGAACACTGAAGCTTTCTTT.

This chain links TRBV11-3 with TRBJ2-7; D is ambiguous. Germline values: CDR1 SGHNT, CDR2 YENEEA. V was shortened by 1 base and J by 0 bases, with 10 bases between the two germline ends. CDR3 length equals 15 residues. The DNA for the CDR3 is TGTGCCAGCAGCTTAGGCGGCTACATCTCCTACGAGCAGTACTTC. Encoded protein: CASSLGGYISYEQYF.

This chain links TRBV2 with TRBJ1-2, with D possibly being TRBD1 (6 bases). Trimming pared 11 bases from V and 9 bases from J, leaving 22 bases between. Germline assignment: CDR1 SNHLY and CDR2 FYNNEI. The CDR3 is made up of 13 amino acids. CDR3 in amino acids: CASLRWTEDRYTF. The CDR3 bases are TGTGCCTCCCTCCGGTGGACAGAAGACCGCTACACCTTC.

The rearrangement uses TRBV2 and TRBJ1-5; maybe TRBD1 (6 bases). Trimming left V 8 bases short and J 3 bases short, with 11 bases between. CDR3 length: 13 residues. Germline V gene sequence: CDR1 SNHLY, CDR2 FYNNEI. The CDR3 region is CASEGQSNQPQHF. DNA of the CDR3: TGTGCCAGCGAAGGACAGTCCAATCAGCCCCAGCATTTT.

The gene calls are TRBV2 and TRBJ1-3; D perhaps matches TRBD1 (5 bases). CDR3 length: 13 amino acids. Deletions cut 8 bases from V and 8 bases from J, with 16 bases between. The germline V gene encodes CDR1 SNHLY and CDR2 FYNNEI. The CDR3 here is CASQRNSGDTIYF. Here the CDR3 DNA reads TGTGCCAGCCAGCGGAACTCGGGGGACACCATATATTTT.

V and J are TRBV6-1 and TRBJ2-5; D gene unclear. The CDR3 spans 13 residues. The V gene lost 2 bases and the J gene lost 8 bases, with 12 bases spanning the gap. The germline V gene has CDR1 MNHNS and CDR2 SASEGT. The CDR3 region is CASSEIAMGTQYF. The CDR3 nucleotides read TGTGCCAGCAGTGAAATTGCCATGGGCACCCAGTACTTC.

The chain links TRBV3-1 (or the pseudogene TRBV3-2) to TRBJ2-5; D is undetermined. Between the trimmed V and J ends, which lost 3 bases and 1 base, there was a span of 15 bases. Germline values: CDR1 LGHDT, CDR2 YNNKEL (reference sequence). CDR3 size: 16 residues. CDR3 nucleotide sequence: TGTGCCAGCAGCCACGCAGGCCAATACATCCAAGAGACCCAGTACTTC. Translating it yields CASSHAGQYIQETQYF.

The CDR3 sequence is CASSQESAGWMNTGELFF. CDR3 bases: TGTGCCAGCAGCCAAGAAAGCGCCGGGTGGATGAACACCGGGGAGCTGTTTTTT. The rearrangement links TRBV14 to TRBJ2-2; D call uncertain. V was pared by 0 bases and J by 1 base, with 15 bases between. There are 18 residues in the CDR3. In germline, CDR1 is SGHDN, CDR2 FVKESK.

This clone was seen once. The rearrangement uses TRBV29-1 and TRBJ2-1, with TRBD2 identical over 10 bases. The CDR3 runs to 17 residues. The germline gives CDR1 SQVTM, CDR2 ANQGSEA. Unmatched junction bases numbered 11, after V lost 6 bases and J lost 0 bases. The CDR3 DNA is TGCAGCGTAGACATGGGGGGACTAGCGAACTCCTACAATGAGCAGTTCTTC. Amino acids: CSVDMGGLANSYNEQFF.

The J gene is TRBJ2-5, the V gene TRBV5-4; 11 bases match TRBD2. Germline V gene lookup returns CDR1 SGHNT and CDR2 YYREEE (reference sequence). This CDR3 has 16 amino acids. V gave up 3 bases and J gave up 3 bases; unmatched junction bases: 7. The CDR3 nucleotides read TGTGCCAGCAGCTACCCCGGGACTAGCGGAAAAGAGACCCAGTACTTC. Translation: CASSYPGTSGKETQYF.

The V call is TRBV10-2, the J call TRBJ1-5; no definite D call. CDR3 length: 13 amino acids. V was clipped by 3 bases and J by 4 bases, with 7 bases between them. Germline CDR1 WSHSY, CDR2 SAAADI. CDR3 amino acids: CASSDGGNQPQHF. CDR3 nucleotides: TGCGCCAGCAGTGATGGCGGGAATCAGCCCCAGCATTTT.

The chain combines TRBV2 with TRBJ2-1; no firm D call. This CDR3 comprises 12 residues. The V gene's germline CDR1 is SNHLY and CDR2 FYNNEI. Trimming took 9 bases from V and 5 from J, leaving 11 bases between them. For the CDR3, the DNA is TGTGCCAGAAGCACTCCGCACAATGAGCAGTTCTTC. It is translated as CARSTPHNEQFF.

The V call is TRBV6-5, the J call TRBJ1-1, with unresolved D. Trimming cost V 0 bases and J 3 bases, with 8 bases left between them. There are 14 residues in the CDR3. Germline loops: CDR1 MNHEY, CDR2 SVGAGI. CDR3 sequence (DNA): TGTGCCAGCAGTTACTCCTACAGTGACACTGAAGCTTTCTTT. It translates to CASSYSYSDTEAFF.

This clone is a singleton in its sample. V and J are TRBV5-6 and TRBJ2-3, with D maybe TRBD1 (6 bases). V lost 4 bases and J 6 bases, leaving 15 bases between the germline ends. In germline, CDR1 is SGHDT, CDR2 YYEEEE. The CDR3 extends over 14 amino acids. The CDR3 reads CASSLGTYGDTQYF. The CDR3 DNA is TGTGCCAGCAGCCTCGGGACATATGGGGATACGCAGTATTTT.

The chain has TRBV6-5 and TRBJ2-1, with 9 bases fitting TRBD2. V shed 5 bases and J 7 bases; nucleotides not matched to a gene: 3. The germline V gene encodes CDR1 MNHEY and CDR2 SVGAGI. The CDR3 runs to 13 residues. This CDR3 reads CASSRGLANEQFF. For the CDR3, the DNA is TGTGCCAGCAGTAGGGGACTAGCTAATGAGCAGTTCTTC.